This TCR beta chain was captured by sequencing in a study of beta chain features in type 1 diabetes. About the study: Sorted cells, some 110 million in number, were examined across all samples.

In its sample, this clone was seen a few times. The target antigen is unknown. Since all of the isolated RNA was reverse transcribed, expressed TCRB transcripts were what got sequenced. The table came from immunoSEQ multiplex PCR; TCRdb's copy has only in-frame clones and leaves some out. Of some 330,000 clones listed, roughly 12% are singletons. This CDR3 comprises 20 residues. General study findings and limits: All four CD4+ subsets of Type 1 diabetes patients contained TCRB CDR3s that were moderately but significantly shorter. For cells with high TCR expression, cDNA sequencing could yield over-representation. PCR, the amplification step, might favor shorter templates, equally in patients and controls. Junctions at VDJ sites from type 1 diabetes patients had fewer insertions and more deletions.

Sequences were obtained from naive CD4+ T cells from blood. The TCR was taken from a woman younger than 30 with type 1 diabetes. The V and J genes are TRBV21-1 and TRBJ1-5. TRBV21-1 constitutes a pseudogene. The CDR3 region is CASSRTKTTPDVRHRRAQHF. Written as DNA, the CDR3 is TGTGCCAGCAGCAGAACTAAAACTACCCCGGACGTCAGACATCGGCGGGCCCAGCATTTT.